This T cell receptor (beta chain) originates from a study of blood T cell repertoires in COVID-19. Clones were read by immunoSEQ multiplex PCR, and TCRdb kept only the in-frame ones, dropping some. Here the sample spans around 57,000 clones, 65% to 80% being singletons. The V gene's germline CDR1 is LGHDT and CDR2 YNNKEL (reference sequence). This CDR3 is built from 16 residues. With 4 bases clipped from V and 8 bases from J, the junction kept 15 bases outside the gene matches. V usage is TRBV3-1 (or the pseudogene TRBV3-2) and J usage is TRBJ1-2, with 8 bases lining up with TRBD1. Sequencing was performed on peripheral blood. The receptor comes from a woman in her seventies with acute or convalescent COVID-19. CDR3 nucleotides: TGTGCCAGCAGCCCCGGGACAGGCTCTAACCTGGGGGGCTACACCTTC. It specifies CASSPGTGSNLGGYTF.